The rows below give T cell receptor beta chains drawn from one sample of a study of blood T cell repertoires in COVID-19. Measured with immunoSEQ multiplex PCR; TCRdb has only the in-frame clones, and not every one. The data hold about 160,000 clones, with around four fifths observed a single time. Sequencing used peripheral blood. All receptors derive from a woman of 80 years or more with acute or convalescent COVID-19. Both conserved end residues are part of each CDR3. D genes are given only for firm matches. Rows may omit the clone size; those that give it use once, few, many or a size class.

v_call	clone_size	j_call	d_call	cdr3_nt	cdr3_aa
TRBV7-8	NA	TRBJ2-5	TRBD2	TGTGCCAGCAGCTATAGACTAGCGGAGTCAAAAGAGACCCAGTACTTC	CASSYRLAESKETQYF
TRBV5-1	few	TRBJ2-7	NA	TGCGCCAGCAGCGGAATACCAGGGGTCTACGAGCAGTACTTC	CASSGIPGVYEQYF
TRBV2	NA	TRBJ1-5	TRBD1	TGTGCCAGCGGACAGGACCGCTACGGAAATCAGCCCCAGCATTTT	CASGQDRYGNQPQHF
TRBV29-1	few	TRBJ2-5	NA	TGCAGCGTTGTTGGCACCCAAGAGACCCAGTACTTC	CSVVGTQETQYF
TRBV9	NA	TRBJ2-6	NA	TGTGCCAGCAGCGTCACAGGCTCTGGGGCCAACGTCCTGACTTTC	CASSVTGSGANVLTF
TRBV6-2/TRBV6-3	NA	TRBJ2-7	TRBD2	TGTGCCAGCAGATACCTAACGGGGGGGGAAACCTACGAGCAGTACTTC	CASRYLTGGETYEQYF
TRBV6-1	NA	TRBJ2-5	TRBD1	TGTGCCAGCAGTGAACCGTTTAGTAGACAGGGGGCCGGTGGGGAGACCCAGTACTTC	CASSEPFSRQGAGGETQYF
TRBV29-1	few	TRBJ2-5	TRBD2	TGCAGCGCAGTAGCGGGTCAAGAGACCCAGTACTTC	CSAVAGQETQYF
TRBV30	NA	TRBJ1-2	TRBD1	TGTGCCTGGAGTTCGGGACAGAACGGTGGCTACACCTTC	CAWSSGQNGGYTF
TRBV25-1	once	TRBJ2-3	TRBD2	TGTGCCAGCAGTGAAGGGACTAGCGGGCCCACAGATACGCAGTATTTT	CASSEGTSGPTDTQYF
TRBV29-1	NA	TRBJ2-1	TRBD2	TGCAGCGTCGAGCGGGAGATTCCCTACAATGAGCAGTTCTTC	CSVEREIPYNEQFF
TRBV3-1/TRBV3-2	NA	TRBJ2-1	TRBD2	TGTGCCAGCAGCCCACTAGCGGGACAAGACAATGAGCAGTTCTTC	CASSPLAGQDNEQFF
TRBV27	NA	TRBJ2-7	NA	TGTGCCAGCAGTCCCCTCTCTCTAAGCGTCGGGCAGTACTTC	CASSPLSLSVGQYF
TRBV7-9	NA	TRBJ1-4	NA	TGTGCCAGCAGCTCGGACAGCGAGGGTAGTAGTGAAAAACTGTTTTTT	CASSSDSEGSSEKLFF
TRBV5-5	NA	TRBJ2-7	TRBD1	TGTGCCAGCAGCTTGCCGGGACAGGGGCCCTACGAGCAGTACTTC	CASSLPGQGPYEQYF
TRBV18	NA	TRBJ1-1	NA	TGTGCCAGCTCACCCGCCGCGAGGGTGGGCAACACTGAAGCTTTCTTT	CASSPAARVGNTEAFF
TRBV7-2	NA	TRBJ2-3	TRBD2	TGTGCCAGCAGCAGCCATTCTAGCGGGATGGAAGATACGCAGTATTTT	CASSSHSSGMEDTQYF
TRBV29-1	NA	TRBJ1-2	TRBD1	TGCAGCGCTGGTCGGGACAGGGAGGAAGAGGGCTACACCTTC	CSAGRDREEEGYTF
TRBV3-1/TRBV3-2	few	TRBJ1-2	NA	TGTGCCAGCAGCCAAGAGGGCGGGCGGGGCTACACCTTC	CASSQEGGRGYTF
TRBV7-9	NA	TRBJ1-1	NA	TGTGCCAGCAACCGACAGGTGGGGACCATGAACACTGAAGCTTTCTTT	CASNRQVGTMNTEAFF
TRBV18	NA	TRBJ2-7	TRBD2	TGTGCCAGCTCACCGGGACTAGCGGGAGGGGACGACGAGCAGTACTTC	CASSPGLAGGDDEQYF
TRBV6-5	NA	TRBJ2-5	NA	TGTGCCAGCGAGGGAGAGGAGACCCAGTACTTC	CASEGEETQYF
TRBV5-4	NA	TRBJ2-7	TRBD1	TGTGCCAGCAGCTTGCACCGGGACAGGGGGCTCTACGAGCAGTACTTC	CASSLHRDRGLYEQYF
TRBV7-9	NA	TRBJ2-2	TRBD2	TGTGCCAGCAGCTCATATAAACTAGCGGGAGTTTTCACCGGGGAGCTGTTTTTT	CASSSYKLAGVFTGELFF
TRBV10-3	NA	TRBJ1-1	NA	TGTGCCATCAGTCAACAGGGTTTCAACACTGAAGCTTTCTTT	CAISQQGFNTEAFF
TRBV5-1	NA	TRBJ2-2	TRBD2	TGCGCCAGCACCATACTAGCGGGAGGGAACACCGGGGAGCTGTTTTTT	CASTILAGGNTGELFF
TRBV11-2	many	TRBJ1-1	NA	TGTGCCAGCAGCTTAGCTTCGGGAAACACTGAAGCTTTCTTT	CASSLASGNTEAFF
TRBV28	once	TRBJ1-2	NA	TGTGCCAGCAGCGAGCTGACGGGGGGGCACTCTGGCTACACCTTC	CASSELTGGHSGYTF
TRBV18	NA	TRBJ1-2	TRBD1	TGTGCCAGCTCACCAGAGGGGGCCGGGGGCTACACCTTC	CASSPEGAGGYTF
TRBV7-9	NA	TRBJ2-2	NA	TGTGCCAGCAGCTCCAGGGTCGCGAACACCGGGGAGCTGTTTTTT	CASSSRVANTGELFF